This section outlines one TCR beta chain sequence together with its context. Its antigen is still unknown. The isolated RNA, all of it, was reverse transcribed, so expressed TCRB transcripts were what got sequenced. Method: immunoSEQ multiplex PCR; TCRdb's copy keeps in-frame clones and lacks some. This table has 200,000 to 300,000 clones, about 30% appearing once. The data stem from a study of beta chain features in type 1 diabetes. Each of the CD4+ naive, central memory, regulatory and stem cell-like memory populations was sorted via CD45RO/CCR7/CD25/CD127/CD95/CD27. Findings and caveats of the study: Patients with type 1 diabetes carried fewer insertions and had more deletions at their VDJ junctions. In cDNA sequencing, cells with high TCR expression could be over-represented. Compared to healthy donors, patients appeared to have naive, central memory and Treg TCRB repertoires that were more alike.

V lost 10 bases and J 1 base, leaving 20 bases between the germline ends. The CDR3 is 15 residues long. Germline loops: CDR1 MNHEY, CDR2 SVGAGI. The rearrangement links TRBV6-5 to TRBJ2-7, with D possibly matching TRBD2 (6 bases). The TCR was taken from a man between 25 and 39 years old in good health. The material sequenced was central memory CD4+ T cells from blood. In nucleotides, the CDR3 is TGTGCCAACAGCTCCCTCGGGGGACTTTCCTACGAGCAGTACTTC. Residues: CANSSLGGLSYEQYF.